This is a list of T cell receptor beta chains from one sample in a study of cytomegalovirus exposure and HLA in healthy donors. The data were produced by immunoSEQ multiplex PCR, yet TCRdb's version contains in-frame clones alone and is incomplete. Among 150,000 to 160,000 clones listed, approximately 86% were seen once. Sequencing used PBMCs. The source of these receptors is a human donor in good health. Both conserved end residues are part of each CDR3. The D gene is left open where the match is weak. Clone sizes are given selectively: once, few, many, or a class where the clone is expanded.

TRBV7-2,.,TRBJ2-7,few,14,TGTGCCAGCAGCTTATACCCCTCAGGGCCCGAGCAGTACTTC,CASSLYPSGPEQYF
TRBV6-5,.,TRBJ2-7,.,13,TGTGCCAGCAGTTACTCGAGTAACTACGAGCAGTACTTC,CASSYSSNYEQYF
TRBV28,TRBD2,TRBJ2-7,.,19,TGTGCCAGCAGCCAGGGGAAAATGGTGCCCAGCGGGAGTGTCTACGAGCAGTACTTC,CASSQGKMVPSGSVYEQYF
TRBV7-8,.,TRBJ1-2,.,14,TGTGCCAGCAGCTTAGTGACAGGCAGCTATGGCTACACCTTC,CASSLVTGSYGYTF
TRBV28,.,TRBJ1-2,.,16,TGTGCCAGCAGTTTAGGGTTGGGGAGGGACTCCTATGGCTACACCTTC,CASSLGLGRDSYGYTF
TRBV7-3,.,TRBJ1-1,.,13,TGTGCCAGCAGCTTAACGAGGAGGGATGGGGCTTTCTTT,CASSLTRRDGAFF
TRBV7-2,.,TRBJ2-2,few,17,TGTGCCAGCAGCTTAGTTCCGGCTAGCGCCTACACCGGGGAGCTGTTTTTT,CASSLVPASAYTGELFF
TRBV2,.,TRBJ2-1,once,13,TGTGCCAGCAAGAACATTCCCTACAATGAGCAGTTCTTC,CASKNIPYNEQFF
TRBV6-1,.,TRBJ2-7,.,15,TGTGCCAGCAGTGAGGACAGTGGTAGCTCCTACGAGCAGTACTTC,CASSEDSGSSYEQYF
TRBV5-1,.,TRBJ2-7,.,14,TGCGCCAGCAGCTGGACGACAGGACTCTACGAGCAGTACTTC,CASSWTTGLYEQYF
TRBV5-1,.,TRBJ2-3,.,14,TGCGCCAGCAGGGAGGACAGCTTCACAGATACGCAGTATTTT,CASREDSFTDTQYF
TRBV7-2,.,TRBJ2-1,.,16,TGTGCCAGCCCCCCTAGAGGGGGGGCCTCCTACAATGAGCAGTTCTTC,CASPPRGGASYNEQFF
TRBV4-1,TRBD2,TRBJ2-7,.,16,TGCGCCAGCAGCCCTCAGACTAGCGGATTGACCTACGAGCAGTACTTC,CASSPQTSGLTYEQYF
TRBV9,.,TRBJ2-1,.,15,TGTGCCAGCAGCTATACCGGGACTCCCCTTAATGAGCAGTTCTTC,CASSYTGTPLNEQFF